A selection of T cell receptor beta chains follows, all from one sample in a study of tumor-infiltrating lymphocytes in oesophageal squamous cell carcinoma. TCRdb processed the PCR reads anew with MiXCR; each CDR3 protein has one entry. The sample includes some 12,000 distinct CDR3 sequences, roughly 53% of them seen just once. Sample: esophageal tumor tissue. The receptor set was obtained from a male donor with esophageal squamous cell carcinoma. The CDR3 runs from the conserved cysteine through the conserved F or W. Fields, in order: D gene, clone size, J gene, V gene, CDR3 protein, CDR3 DNA. D genes are given only for firm matches. Clone size is given for some rows only: seen once, a few or many times, or a class if the clone is expanded.

>.|.|TRBJ1-4|TRBV25-1
CASSEGTSGAEKLFF
TGTGCCAGCAGTGAAGGGACCTCGGGGGCCGAAAAACTGTTTTTT
>TRBD2|.|TRBJ2-7|TRBV7-3
CASRRNGDGGEQYF
TGTGCCAGCCGCAGAAACGGAGACGGGGGGGAGCAGTACTTC
>TRBD2|.|TRBJ2-5|TRBV28
CASSFPSGRQYF
TGTGCCAGCAGTTTCCCTAGCGGGAGACAGTACTTC
>TRBD1|many|TRBJ2-6|TRBV18
CASSPRTGAGANVLTF
TGTGCCAGCTCACCACGGACAGGGGCTGGGGCCAACGTCCTGACTTTC
>.|.|TRBJ2-3|TRBV7-2
CASSFTSGQGTQYF
TGTGCCAGCAGCTTTACTAGCGGACAGGGTACGCAGTATTTT
>.|.|TRBJ2-5|TRBV7-6
CASSLSGIETQYF
TGTGCCAGCAGCTTATCAGGAATAGAGACCCAGTACTTC
>.|many|TRBJ2-7|TRBV11-2
CASSESLGEQYF
TGTGCCAGCAGCGAGTCTCTGGGGGAGCAGTACTTC
>.|.|TRBJ2-7|TRBV7-2
CASSVDSSGYEQYF
TGTGCCAGCAGCGTCGACTCCTCCGGCTACGAGCAGTACTTC
>TRBD2|.|TRBJ2-3|TRBV12-3/TRBV12-4
CASIPGLAGGVDTQYF
TGTGCCAGCATTCCAGGACTAGCGGGGGGAGTAGATACGCAGTATTTT
>.|few|TRBJ1-2|TRBV7-2
CASSPGQSYGYTF
TGTGCCAGCAGCCCCGGACAGTCTTATGGCTACACCTTC
>.|.|TRBJ2-2|TRBV28
CASSETDRSGELFF
TGTGCCAGCAGCGAGACAGATCGAAGCGGGGAGCTGTTTTTT
>.|.|TRBJ2-1|TRBV7-6
CASSPSIPHEQFF
TGTGCCAGCAGCCCTTCTATTCCCCATGAGCAGTTCTTC
>.|.|TRBJ2-7|TRBV7-3
CASSSIRGYEQYF
TGTGCCAGCAGCTCGATCCGGGGTTACGAGCAGTACTTC
>TRBD2|.|TRBJ2-1|TRBV7-6
CASSWGGGANNEQFF
TGTGCCAGCAGCTGGGGCGGGGGGGCTAACAATGAGCAGTTCTTC
>TRBD2|.|TRBJ2-1|TRBV6-1
CASSEADGGGSNEQFF
TGTGCCAGCAGTGAAGCGGACGGGGGGGGATCCAATGAGCAGTTCTTC
>TRBD1|medium-sized|TRBJ2-7|TRBV6-1
CASSWDSDYEQYF
TGTGCCAGCAGCTGGGACAGCGACTACGAGCAGTACTTC
>TRBD1|.|TRBJ2-5|TRBV12-3/TRBV12-4
CASNFAGGRETQYF
TGTGCCAGCAATTTCGCAGGGGGAAGGGAGACCCAGTACTTC
>TRBD2|.|TRBJ2-1|TRBV12-3/TRBV12-4
CASRPGTSGSWQFF
TGTGCCAGCAGACCCGGGACTAGCGGTTCTTGGCAGTTCTTC
>TRBD2|few|TRBJ2-7|TRBV20-1
CSAFGLAGASYEQYF
TGCAGTGCCTTTGGACTAGCGGGAGCCTCCTACGAGCAGTACTTC
>TRBD2|.|TRBJ2-5|TRBV4-1
CASSLGRAGLAGGQETQYF
TGCGCCAGCAGCCTTGGGAGGGCGGGACTAGCGGGAGGGCAAGAGACCCAGTACTTC
>TRBD2|.|TRBJ2-7|TRBV12-3/TRBV12-4
CASSFTRLAGEQYF
TGTGCCAGCAGTTTTACGAGACTAGCGGGCGAGCAGTACTTC
>TRBD2|once|TRBJ2-7|TRBV7-6
CASSLAGGRTSYEQYF
TGTGCCAGCAGCTTAGCGGGAGGGAGGACTTCCTACGAGCAGTACTTC
>.|.|TRBJ2-1|TRBV7-2
CASSLNRLGEQFF
TGTGCCAGCAGCCTAAACCGCCTCGGTGAGCAGTTCTTC
>TRBD2|.|TRBJ2-1|TRBV14
CASSPFSLAGGPRSYNEQFF
TGTGCCAGCAGCCCCTTCTCACTAGCGGGAGGGCCCCGATCCTACAATGAGCAGTTCTTC
>TRBD1|medium-sized|TRBJ2-2|TRBV6-1
CASSLAGTGTTGELFF
TGTGCCAGCAGTCTGGCCGGGACAGGGACCACCGGGGAGCTGTTTTTT
>.|many|TRBJ1-2|TRBV28
CASSSSPLNYGYTF
TGTGCCAGCAGCTCATCCCCCCTAAACTATGGCTACACCTTC
>TRBD1|.|TRBJ2-3|TRBV28
CASRGQGKAADTQYF
TGTGCCAGCAGGGGACAGGGGAAGGCGGCAGATACGCAGTATTTT
>TRBD1|.|TRBJ2-1|TRBV7-6
CASSLTGGRGNEQFF
TGTGCTAGCAGCTTAACAGGGGGCCGGGGCAATGAGCAGTTCTTC
>.|.|TRBJ1-2|TRBV7-2
CASSLNSGGFIYGYTF
TGTGCCAGCAGCTTAAACTCCGGGGGGTTTATCTATGGCTACACCTTC
>.|.|TRBJ1-1|TRBV7-6
CASSQDTNTEAFF
TGTGCCAGCAGCCAAGACACGAACACTGAAGCTTTCTTT
>TRBD1|many|TRBJ2-7|TRBV7-3
CASSLNWGQGNEQYF
TGTGCCAGCAGCTTAAACTGGGGACAGGGAAACGAGCAGTACTTC
>.|medium-sized|TRBJ2-5|TRBV5-6
CASSLAGREETQYF
TGTGCCAGCAGCTTGGCCGGTAGAGAAGAGACCCAGTACTTC
>.|.|TRBJ2-5|TRBV6-1
CASSGGTGETQYF
TGTGCCAGCAGTGGAGGGACCGGAGAGACCCAGTACTTC
>.|.|TRBJ1-5|TRBV4-1
CASSQDLGRANQPQHF
TGCGCCAGCAGCCAAGATCTGGGCAGGGCTAATCAGCCCCAGCATTTT
>TRBD1|large|TRBJ2-5|TRBV7-2
CASSARQGVKTQYF
TGTGCCAGCAGCGCAAGACAGGGAGTAAAGACCCAGTACTTC
>TRBD2|.|TRBJ2-7|TRBV20-1
CSAIRDGGYEQYF
TGCAGTGCTATCCGGGACGGGGGGTACGAGCAGTACTTC
>TRBD1|.|TRBJ2-2|TRBV7-9
CASSFRDSSTGELFF
TGTGCCAGCAGCTTCCGGGACAGTTCCACCGGGGAGCTGTTTTTT
>TRBD2|.|TRBJ2-1|TRBV7-3
CASSRLTGLAGGNEQFF
TGTGCCAGCAGCCGACTTACGGGACTAGCGGGAGGGAATGAGCAGTTCTTC
>.|.|TRBJ1-1|TRBV28
CASSFVHNTEAFF
TGTGCCAGCAGTTTTGTCCACAACACTGAAGCTTTCTTT
>.|.|TRBJ2-7|TRBV7-6
CASSLGASVAYEQYF
TGTGCCAGCAGCTTAGGGGCTAGCGTAGCCTACGAGCAGTACTTC
>TRBD2|many|TRBJ2-7|TRBV15
CATSTLLAGGEYEQYF
TGTGCCACCAGCACCCTTCTGGCGGGAGGAGAGTACGAGCAGTACTTC
>TRBD2|.|TRBJ2-1|TRBV12-3/TRBV12-4
CASSPNSGRASYNEQFF
TGTGCCAGCAGTCCCAATAGCGGGAGGGCCTCCTACAATGAGCAGTTCTTC
>TRBD2|.|TRBJ2-1|TRBV7-2
CASSSRLAGAYNEQFF
TGTGCCAGCAGCTCCAGACTAGCGGGGGCCTACAATGAGCAGTTCTTC
>TRBD2|medium-sized|TRBJ2-3|TRBV6-1
CASRIGLAVATDTQYF
TGTGCCAGCAGGATTGGACTAGCGGTTGCCACAGATACGCAGTATTTT
>.|.|TRBJ1-4|TRBV27
CASSPGAEKLFF
TGTGCCAGCAGCCCAGGGGCTGAAAAACTGTTTTTT
>.|.|TRBJ2-3|TRBV12-3/TRBV12-4
CASSLVRVTDTQYF
TGTGCCAGCAGTTTAGTCCGAGTCACAGATACGCAGTATTTT
>.|.|TRBJ1-2|TRBV7-4
CASSSGRLTNYGYTF
TGTGCCAGCAGCTCCGGACGACTCACTAACTATGGCTACACCTTC
>TRBD2|.|TRBJ2-5|TRBV7-2
CASSLAASGQETQYF
TGTGCCAGCAGCTTAGCGGCTAGCGGCCAAGAGACCCAGTACTTC
>.|.|TRBJ2-4|TRBV12-3/TRBV12-4
CASSTKNIQYF
TGTGCCAGCAGCACGAAAAACATTCAGTACTTC
>.|hyperexpanded|TRBJ2-1|TRBV7-9
CASSLDRSVAAEQFF
TGTGCCAGCAGCTTAGATAGGAGCGTAGCCGCTGAGCAGTTCTTC
>.|.|TRBJ2-2|TRBV7-6
CASSSVRTGELFF
TGTGCCAGCAGTTCAGTTCGGACCGGGGAGCTGTTTTTT
>TRBD2|few|TRBJ2-4|TRBV7-6
CASSPTTSGGSDPLAKNIQYF
TGTGCCAGCAGCCCCACGACTAGCGGGGGGTCAGACCCTCTAGCCAAAAACATTCAGTACTTC
>TRBD2|.|TRBJ2-2|TRBV5-1
CASSLVLAGNTGELFF
TGCGCCAGCAGCTTGGTTCTAGCGGGGAACACCGGGGAGCTGTTTTTT
>TRBD2|many|TRBJ2-1|TRBV7-2
CASSLDGASGSISEQFF
TGTGCCAGCAGCTTAGACGGTGCTAGCGGGAGTATAAGTGAGCAGTTCTTC
>TRBD2|many|TRBJ2-5|TRBV5-1
CASSPGTSGSRRETQYF
TGCGCCAGCAGCCCCGGGACTAGCGGGTCTAGGCGGGAGACCCAGTACTTC
>.|medium-sized|TRBJ1-2|TRBV12-3/TRBV12-4
CASSLGEDYGYTF
TGTGCCAGCAGTTTAGGGGAGGACTATGGCTACACCTTC